Sequencing of this T cell receptor beta chain was carried out in a study of T cells after yellow fever vaccination (dated by TCRdb to about 2019). For context, the study as a whole: Libraries from fractions with low cell numbers were prepared with the SMART-Seq v4 Ultra Low Input RNA kit. To follow T-cell clones before and after primary and booster YFV17D yellow fever vaccination, bulk TCR alpha and beta repertoires were sequenced over time. Two healthy male donors made up the cohort, one aged 18 to 29 years and the other aged 30 to 40 years. Blood samples were taken at several timepoints before and after primary and secondary immunization, and bulk PBMC replicates and cell subsets were isolated.

The sample's treatment or condition label is to be understood as: live attenuated yellow fever vaccine strain. At every blood-draw timepoint, two biological replicates of bulk PBMCs were collected. PBMCs were isolated from peripheral blood using a standard Ficoll-Paque protocol. TriZol was used to extract RNA from bulk PBMCs, CD4 and CD8 fractions, and dextramer-positive and dextramer-negative fractions. From its cysteine to its phenylalanine, the CDR3 spans 14 amino acids. The sequence is cut down to CDR3 DNA, 42 bases in frame from base 1. V loses 7 bases of germline sequence and J loses 4 bases, and the interval between the two ends is 13 bases. Sequences LNHDA (CDR1) and SQIVND (CDR2) are obtained from the germline V gene (reference sequence). In the case of this clonotype: This clone's antigen is unknown. No base quality information exists; no much larger clone differs at one position.

TCR cDNA was made using 5'RACE template switching, a step that added a universal primer site and unique molecular identifiers. Priming of cDNA synthesis was performed from both the TCR alpha and TCR beta constant segments. Two PCR steps were used to amplify libraries, with sample barcodes and sequencing adapters being added in the second step. Sequencing of libraries was done on Illumina HiSeq 2500 (2x100 bp) or NovaSeq (2x150 bp). The authors' analysis ran thus. Demultiplexing of reads and collapsing into UMI consensus sequences were performed with MIGEC, and V(D)J alignment was carried out with MiXCR. Vaccine-responding clonotypes were defined with edgeR using replicate PBMC samples, requiring FDR below 0.01 and a log2 fold change above 5 up to day 15. Each bulk clonotype was labeled CD4 or CD8 based on which sequenced repertoire, CD4 or CD8, contained the clonotype at higher abundance. Starting from the raw public reads, TCRdb applied fastp trimming at Q25, assembled clones with MiXCR and retained in-frame beta chains. Rows with a matching CDR3 protein are joined into one entry that keeps the most common DNA and genes. TCRdb, rather than the study authors, made the V and J calls. For this sample the table gives about 360,000 distinct CDR3 sequences, of which 6.2% were detected only once. Of the sample, about 15% is held by the ten largest clones.

Overall results and qualifications from the work: The secondary T-cell response was weaker than the primary response but faster, peaking on day 5 instead of day 15. Computational filtering was required because FACS-sorted repertoires could contain abundant contaminating clonotypes from the bulk population. A small share of clonotypes was detected in both CD4 and CD8 compartments, with the overlap likely arising from convergent recombination. Most clones expanded after primary vaccination (about 95% of CD4 and over 80% of CD8) were re-detected after the booster, suggesting that broad memory maintenance occurred. The study included only a couple of donors, which limits how far the findings can be generalized.

The chain couples TRBV19 to TRBJ2-2; the D gene cannot be named for sure. The specimen comprised PBMCs, sampled 5 days after the yellow fever booster vaccination. The source is a man aged 25 to 40 who received the YFV17D yellow fever vaccine. The nucleotide sequence reads as follows: TGTGCCAGTAACGTCCCCCTGAGCACCGGGGAGCTGTTTTTT. This codes for CASNVPLSTGELFF.